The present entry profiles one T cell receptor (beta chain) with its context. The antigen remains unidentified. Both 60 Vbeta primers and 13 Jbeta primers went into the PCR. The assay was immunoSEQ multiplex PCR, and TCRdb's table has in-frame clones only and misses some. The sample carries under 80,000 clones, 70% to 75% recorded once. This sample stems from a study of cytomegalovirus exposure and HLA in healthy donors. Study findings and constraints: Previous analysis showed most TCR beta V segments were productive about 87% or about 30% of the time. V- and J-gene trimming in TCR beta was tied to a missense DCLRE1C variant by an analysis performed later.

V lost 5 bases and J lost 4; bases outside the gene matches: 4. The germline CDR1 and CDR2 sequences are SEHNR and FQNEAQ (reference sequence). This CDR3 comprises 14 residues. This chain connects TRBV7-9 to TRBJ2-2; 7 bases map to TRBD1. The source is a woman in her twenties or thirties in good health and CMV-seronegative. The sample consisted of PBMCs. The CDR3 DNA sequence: TGTGCCAGCAGCATGGGACAGACCACCGGGGAGCTGTTTTTT. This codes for CASSMGQTTGELFF.